A single sample gave rise to the 24 T cell receptor beta chains below, sequenced in a study of cytomegalovirus exposure and HLA in healthy donors. Profiling relied on immunoSEQ multiplex PCR, and the TCRdb table lists in-frame clones only, not all of them. The data show 150,000 or so clones, with 89% seen just once and over 8.5% held by the top ten. Source material: PBMCs. The receptors originated from a woman aged 18-29 years in good health and CMV-seropositive.

The chain recombines TRBV4-3 with TRBJ2-5; a possible D gene is TRBD2 (5 bases). Germline CDR1 reads LGHNA; CDR2 reads YSLEER. The CDR3 length is 16 residues. V was shortened by 0 bases and J by 5 bases, with 16 bases between the two germline ends. The DNA of the CDR3 is TGCGCCAGCAGCCAAGATCCCCTACTAGTGATGGAGACCCAGTACTTC. This translates into CASSQDPLLVMETQYF.

V gene TRBV27 combines with J gene TRBJ2-1; 11 bases map to TRBD2. V gave up 8 bases and J gave up 15 bases; unmatched junction bases: 18. Germline CDR1 is MNHEY and CDR2 is SMNVEV (reference sequence). This CDR3 comprises 15 residues. CDR3 DNA: TGTGCCAGCCGAATTAGCGGGGGGGCCACGGCGCCTGCGTTCTTC. This translates into CASRISGGATAPAFF.

The gene calls are TRBV7-2 and TRBJ1-1; D gene uncertain. Germline CDR1 and CDR2: SGHTA and FQGNSA. Trimming shortened V by 1 base and J by 8 bases, and 11 bases separated the two germline ends. CDR3 length: 13 amino acids. The CDR3 DNA reads as TGTGCCAGCAGCTTAGGCGGACGGGGAGAAGCTTTCTTT. This codes for CASSLGGRGEAFF.

The table lists this clone with a count of one. The chain has TRBV29-1 and TRBJ1-5, with a weak D call TRBD1 (6 bases). The length of the CDR3 is 13 residues. The germline V gene encodes CDR1 SQVTM and CDR2 ANQGSEA. V was clipped by 7 bases and J by 0 bases, with 10 bases between them. DNA of the CDR3: TGCAGCGCAGGGGCAGATAGCAATCAGCCCCAGCATTTT. Residues: CSAGADSNQPQHF.

The chain employs TRBV5-4 and TRBJ1-6; TRBD1 agrees at 10 bases. CDR3 length: 15 residues. The junction had 5 bases not matched to a gene; V was cut back by 5 bases and J by 6 bases. Germline loops: CDR1 SGHNT, CDR2 YYREEE (reference sequence). The DNA of the CDR3 is TGTGCCAGCAGTTCGCGACAGGGGGCTAATTCACCCCTCCACTTT. It specifies CASSSRQGANSPLHF.

This clone has just a few counts. The chain has TRBV7-2 and TRBJ2-1, with D possibly being TRBD1 (5 bases). Per the germline V gene, CDR1 is SGHTA and CDR2 is FQGNSA. The CDR3 runs to 13 residues. Trimming shortened V by 5 bases and J by 4 bases, and 9 bases separated the two germline ends. The CDR3, as DNA: TGTGCCAGCAGCAAGGACAAGTACAATGAGCAGTTCTTC. Its translation: CASSKDKYNEQFF.

The chain combines TRBV27 with TRBJ1-2; TRBD1 aligns across 10 bases. CDR3 length: 14 residues. Germline V lookup: CDR1 MNHEY, CDR2 SMNVEV (reference sequence). J was trimmed by 5 bases and V by 3 bases; bases with no gene match: 3. The CDR3 here is CASSLGQGKYGYTF. The CDR3 nucleotides are TGTGCCAGCAGTTTGGGACAGGGGAAATATGGCTACACCTTC.

The V gene is TRBV28, the J gene TRBJ2-5, with 9 bases lining up with TRBD2. CDR1 and CDR2 (germline): MDHEN, SYDVKM. The CDR3 contains 14 residues. After removal of 2 bases from V and 5 bases from J, the junction contained 3 bases not matched to a gene. CDR3 protein: CASSLGTSPETQYF. The CDR3 nucleotides read TGTGCCAGCAGTTTAGGGACTAGCCCTGAGACCCAGTACTTC.

The chain's CDR3 is CASSIGTLSNQPQHF. The CDR3 DNA sequence: TGTGCCAGTAGTATCGGGACTCTTAGCAATCAGCCCCAGCATTTT. The chain is built from TRBV19 and TRBJ1-5; weak D call: TRBD1 (5 bases). Germline values: CDR1 LNHDA, CDR2 SQIVND (reference sequence). The CDR3 extends over 15 amino acids. V shed 3 bases and J shed 0 bases, with 9 bases lying between them.

This clone was seen only a few times. V gene TRBV5-1 combines with J gene TRBJ2-1; 11 bases are shared with TRBD2. The CDR3 sequence is 15 residues long. J gave up 3 bases and V 3 bases, and 2 bases lay outside the gene matches. Germline lookup yields CDR1 SGHRS and CDR2 YFSETQ. The CDR3 protein is CASSSSGGYYNEQFF. In DNA, the CDR3 is TGCGCCAGCAGCTCTAGCGGGGGGTACTACAATGAGCAGTTCTTC.

A word on this clone: The sample holds other DNA sequences that translate to the same CDR3. The chain combines TRBV7-2 with TRBJ2-7; 11 bases match TRBD2. The germline V gene has CDR1 SGHTA and CDR2 FQGNSA. After removal of 3 bases from V and 4 bases from J, the junction contained 5 bases not matched to a gene. The CDR3 is 15 residues long. The CDR3 sequence is CASSFSGGASYEQYF. CDR3 nucleotides: TGTGCCAGCAGCTTTAGCGGGGGGGCAAGTTACGAGCAGTACTTC.

The chain employs TRBV9 and TRBJ2-2, with a tentative D call TRBD1 (6 bases). The CDR3 totals 13 residues. The V gene lost 1 base and the J gene lost 6 bases, with 7 bases spanning the gap. Germline V gene data show CDR1 as SGDLS and CDR2 as YYNGEE. CDR3 protein: CASSVQGPGELFF. In DNA, the CDR3 is TGTGCCAGCAGCGTACAGGGGCCCGGGGAGCTGTTTTTT.

The V gene is TRBV2, the J gene TRBJ2-7; 10 positions match TRBD2. Germline lookup yields CDR1 SNHLY and CDR2 FYNNEI. The V segment lost 8 bases and the J segment 2 bases; nucleotides outside the gene matches: 6. This CDR3 contains 14 residues. For the CDR3, the DNA is TGTGCCAGCCGGGGACTAGCGAACACCTACGAGCAGTACTTC. This encodes CASRGLANTYEQYF. Filled out from reference TRBV2 and TRBJ2-7, the complete variable domain reads EPEVTQTPSHQVTQMGQEVILRCVPISNHLYFYWYRQILGQKVEFLVSFYNNEISEKSEIFDDQFSVERPDGSNFTLKIRSTKLEDSAMYFCASRGLANTYEQYFGPGTRLTVT.

The genes are TRBV19 and TRBJ2-1; weak D call: TRBD1 (5 bases). This CDR3 region has 15 residues. V gave up 1 base and J gave up 4 bases, with 11 bases separating them. Per germline, CDR1 LNHDA and CDR2 SQIVND (reference sequence). This CDR3 is CASSIAAGNYNEQFF. CDR3 DNA: TGTGCCAGTAGTATAGCGGCAGGGAATTACAATGAGCAGTTCTTC.

This clone was detected only once. The junction departs from germline at one end; a sequencing error may be responsible. The chain recombines TRBV7-7 with TRBJ2-2, with a tentative D call TRBD2 (5 bases). Per the germline V gene, CDR1 is SSHAT and CDR2 is FNYEAQ (reference sequence). The CDR3 contains 13 residues. CDR3 bases: TGTGCTAGCAGCCCCGGGGACACCGGGGAGCTGTTTTTT. As protein: CASSPGDTGELFF. Complete variable domain (other parts from reference TRBV7-7 and TRBJ2-2): GAGVSQSPRYKVTKRGQDVTLRCDPISSHATLYWYQQALGQGPEFLTYFNYEAQPDKSGLPSDRFSAERPEGSISTLTIQRTEQRDSAMYRCASSPGDTGELFFGEGSRLTVL.

This chain joins TRBV5-1 and TRBJ1-2; 7 nucleotides align to TRBD1. The germline V gene encodes CDR1 SGHRS and CDR2 YFSETQ. The CDR3 totals 14 residues. The junction had 6 bases not matched to a gene; V was cut back by 3 bases and J by 4 bases. The CDR3 is CASSWGQGGYGYTF. The CDR3 DNA reads as TGCGCCAGCAGCTGGGGCCAGGGGGGCTATGGCTACACCTTC.

This chain links TRBV30 with TRBJ1-2, with D possibly matching TRBD1 (5 bases). The CDR3 sequence is 14 residues long. V was clipped by 6 bases and J by 6 bases, with 20 bases between them. Per the germline V gene, CDR1 is GTSNPN and CDR2 is SVGIG (reference sequence). CDR3: CACRGGKALNGYTF. The CDR3 nucleotides read TGTGCCTGCCGGGGGGGGAAGGCGTTGAATGGCTACACCTTC.

Here the CDR3 reads CASSQQGIYGYTF. Here the CDR3 DNA reads TGTGCCAGCAGCCAACAGGGGATCTATGGCTACACCTTC. The V and J genes are TRBV5-6 and TRBJ1-2; 7 positions match TRBD1. The V segment lost 4 bases and the J segment 4 bases; nucleotides outside the gene matches: 4. The CDR3 has 13 amino acids. The germline V gene has CDR1 SGHDT and CDR2 YYEEEE.

The chain combines TRBV28 with TRBJ1-4; TRBD1 agrees at 8 bases. The germline gives CDR1 MDHEN, CDR2 SYDVKM. The junction had 9 bases not matched to a gene; V was cut back by 10 bases and J by 5 bases. This CDR3 contains 14 residues. The CDR3 protein is CATSRQGRNEKLFF. The DNA for the CDR3 is TGTGCCACGTCCCGACAGGGGAGGAATGAAAAACTGTTTTTT.

V gene TRBV6-5 combines with J gene TRBJ1-1; the D gene is possibly TRBD1 (5 bases). V was cut by 6 bases and J by 6 bases, with 11 bases left in between. Per the germline V gene, CDR1 is MNHEY and CDR2 is SVGAGI. This CDR3 region has 12 residues. CDR3 residues: CASRTGDSEAFF. The CDR3 nucleotides read TGTGCCAGCAGGACGGGGGATTCTGAAGCTTTCTTT.

This sequence joins TRBV27 and TRBJ2-2; 10 nucleotides line up with TRBD2. This CDR3 has 18 amino acids. J gave up 3 bases and V 4 bases, and 11 bases lay outside the gene matches. Per the germline V gene, CDR1 is MNHEY and CDR2 is SMNVEV (reference sequence). CDR3 residues: CASSSSLAGVLYTGELFF. The CDR3 DNA is TGTGCCAGCAGTTCCTCCCTAGCGGGGGTCCTTTACACCGGGGAGCTGTTTTTT.

This clone was seen only once. The chain is built from TRBV6-1 and TRBJ1-4, with D hard to call. The CDR3 runs 15 residues. Germline CDR1 and CDR2: MNHNS and SASEGT. The V gene lost 4 bases and the J gene lost 1 base, with 10 bases spanning the gap. The CDR3 nucleotides are TGTGCCAGCAGTGCCAACGATAGAACTAATGAAAAACTGTTTTTT. Translated: CASSANDRTNEKLFF.

This clone has just one count. The CDR3 sequence is CAWSVTGDTEAFF. The CDR3, as DNA: TGTGCCTGGAGTGTCACAGGGGACACTGAAGCTTTCTTT. The chain couples TRBV30 to TRBJ1-1; 7 bases fit TRBD1. The V segment lost 0 bases and the J segment 3 bases; nucleotides outside the gene matches: 1. There are 13 residues in the CDR3. Germline V gene sequence: CDR1 GTSNPN, CDR2 SVGIG (reference sequence).

The chain uses TRBV27 and TRBJ1-2; D might be TRBD1 (6 bases). CDR1 and CDR2 (germline): MNHEY, SMNVEV (reference sequence). The germline V and J ends were trimmed by 2 bases and 0 bases, with 10 bases remaining between them. This CDR3 contains 15 residues. CDR3 bases: TGTGCCAGCAGTTTAGGACAGACAACTAACTATGGCTACACCTTC. As protein: CASSLGQTTNYGYTF.